These 17 T cell receptor beta chains were sequenced from one sample in a study of vaccination effects on CD4 cells after COVID-19. Pools of viral peptides were used by the ViraFEST assay to expand antigen-specific CD4+ T cells ahead of sequencing. Subsequent to a culture period of about ten days, CD4+ T cells were isolated. Using immunoSEQ multiplex PCR, the repertoire was profiled, and TCRdb retains in-frame clones only, with some absent. The table shows tens of thousands of clones, with roughly 79% occurring only once. Their antigens are not known. This material consisted of CD4+ T cells from PBMCs cultured with HCoV-229E spike peptides, taken before COVID-19 vaccination. These receptors were taken from a human donor who received a COVID-19 vaccine.

The rearrangement uses TRBV5-4 and TRBJ2-2, with D uncertain. This CDR3 spans 15 amino acids. Trimming took 1 base from V and 6 from J, leaving 13 bases between them. The germline V gene encodes CDR1 SGHNT and CDR2 YYREEE (reference sequence). The DNA for the CDR3 is TGTGCCAGCAGCTTGCCAGCACCGAGGCCCGGGGAGCTGTTTTTT. Its protein is CASSLPAPRPGELFF.

V is TRBV24-1 and J is TRBJ1-5; D possibly corresponds to TRBD1 (5 bases). Germline lookup yields CDR1 KGHDR and CDR2 SFDVKD. Trimming removed 4 bases at V and 0 bases at J, with 12 bases between. The CDR3 totals 16 residues. The CDR3 protein is CATSDSRDFSNQPQHF. Written as DNA, the CDR3 is TGTGCCACCAGTGACTCCCGGGACTTTAGCAATCAGCCCCAGCATTTT.

The rearrangement joins TRBV5-1 to TRBJ1-6; tentatively, D is TRBD1 (5 bases). The V gene lost 0 bases and the J gene lost 8 bases, with 12 bases spanning the gap. This CDR3 is 15 amino acids long. The germline gives CDR1 SGHRS, CDR2 YFSETQ. Written as DNA, the CDR3 is TGCGCCAGCAGCTTGGGGGACGGAGTAGATTCACCCCTCCACTTT. Amino acids: CASSLGDGVDSPLHF.

V is TRBV6-2 or TRBV6-3 and J is TRBJ2-4; 7 bases map to TRBD1. The CDR3 has 12 amino acids. The V segment lost 6 bases and the J segment 7 bases; nucleotides outside the gene matches: 3. The V gene's germline CDR1 is MNHEY and CDR2 SVGEGT. The CDR3 region has the DNA TGTGCCAGCAGCCAACAGGGGAACATTCAGTACTTC. Its protein product is CASSQQGNIQYF.

This clone turned up a few times. The chain uses TRBV4-1 and TRBJ1-2; 8 bases match TRBD1. Germline V gene lookup returns CDR1 MGHRA and CDR2 YSYEKL. This CDR3 is built from 15 residues. V shed 0 bases and J 5 bases; nucleotides not matched to a gene: 5. The CDR3 protein is CASSQETGALYGYTF. In DNA form, the CDR3 reads TGCGCCAGCAGCCAAGAGACAGGGGCCCTTTATGGCTACACCTTC.

This chain uses TRBV24-1 with TRBJ1-2, with D perhaps matching TRBD1 (6 bases). Germline V gene sequence: CDR1 KGHDR, CDR2 SFDVKD. V shed 5 bases and J shed 11 bases, with 17 bases lying between them. The length of the CDR3 is 13 residues. The CDR3 DNA sequence: TGTGCCACCAGTGCTGGGGGGGCCCCTCGATACACCTTC. Amino acid sequence: CATSAGGAPRYTF.

This chain joins TRBV7-3 and TRBJ2-6; 9 nucleotides match TRBD1. From germline, CDR1 is SGHTA and CDR2 FQGTGA. The trim removed 6 bases at V and 4 bases at J, leaving 13 bases unmatched. The CDR3 is 18 residues long. The CDR3 reads CASRFGTGRATGANVLTF. CDR3 nucleotides: TGTGCCAGCAGATTCGGGACAGGGAGGGCGACGGGGGCCAACGTCCTGACTTTC. The full variable domain, with the rest looked up from reference TRBV7-3 and TRBJ2-6, is GAGVSQTPSNKVTEKGKYVELRCDPISGHTALYWYRQSLGQGPEFLIYFQGTGAADDSGLPNDRFFAVRPEGSVSTLKIQRTERGDSAVYLCASRFGTGRATGANVLTFGAGSRLTVL.

This chain joins TRBV7-9 and TRBJ1-3, with 11 bases lining up with TRBD1. The CDR3 covers 17 residues. CDR1 is SEHNR and CDR2 is FQNEAQ in the germline V gene (reference sequence). Trimming cost V 4 bases and J 2 bases; bases outside gene matches: 7. The CDR3 nucleotides are TGTGCCAGCAGCTCCTCTTTGGGACAGGGGGCTGGAAACACCATATATTTT. Translation: CASSSSLGQGAGNTIYF.

The gene calls are TRBV9 and TRBJ2-3, with 7 bases identical to TRBD2. Germline CDR1 is SGDLS and CDR2 is YYNGEE. V shed 0 bases and J 3 bases; nucleotides not matched to a gene: 1. CDR3 length: 14 residues. CDR3 region: CASSVGEGTDTQYF. The CDR3 nucleotides are TGTGCCAGCAGCGTAGGGGAGGGGACAGATACGCAGTATTTT.

The V and J genes are TRBV29-1 and TRBJ1-1, with a possible D match to TRBD1 (6 bases). Germline-derived CDR1 and CDR2 are SQVTM and ANQGSEA. Trimming took off 5 bases at V and 0 bases at J, with 16 bases between the two ends. CDR3 length equals 15 residues. For the CDR3, the DNA is TGCAGCGTTATGTGGACAGTTAACATGAACACTGAAGCTTTCTTT. Translated: CSVMWTVNMNTEAFF.

The count of this clone is one. The V and J genes are TRBV12-3 or TRBV12-4 and TRBJ2-5, with 7 positions matching TRBD1. V was pared by 6 bases and J by 5 bases, with 6 bases of the junction left unmatched. This CDR3 comprises 13 residues. CDR3 nucleotides: TGTGCCAGCAGAATACAGGGGCGGGAGACCCAGTACTTC. Translated, it gives CASRIQGRETQYF.

The rearrangement uses TRBV11-3 and TRBJ2-2, with D uncertain. Trimming took 1 base from V and 5 from J, leaving 11 bases between them. The CDR3 consists of 15 residues. CDR1 is SGHNT and CDR2 is YENEEA in the germline V gene. This chain's CDR3 is CASSLALDSTGELFF. The CDR3 region has the DNA TGTGCCAGCAGCTTAGCCCTTGACTCGACCGGGGAGCTGTTTTTT.

This chain joins TRBV5-1 and TRBJ1-1, with 7 nucleotides matching TRBD1. V dropped 7 bases and J dropped 1; count of bases not matched to a gene: 10. Germline V lookup: CDR1 SGHRS, CDR2 YFSETQ. The CDR3 is 15 amino acids. This CDR3 is CASVQGGPANTEAFF. In DNA form, the CDR3 reads TGCGCCAGCGTTCAAGGGGGCCCGGCGAACACTGAAGCTTTCTTT.

This clone showed up just a few times. The chain employs TRBV27 and TRBJ1-6; no clear D. V was clipped by 3 bases and J by 7 bases, with 13 bases between them. Germline loops: CDR1 MNHEY, CDR2 SMNVEV (reference sequence). The CDR3 covers 15 residues. The DNA for the CDR3 is TGTGCCAGCAGTTTGGACGGTTTGCGGAATTCACCCCTCCACTTT. The encoded protein is CASSLDGLRNSPLHF.

This rearrangement joins TRBV5-1 to TRBJ2-1; tentative D call: TRBD2 (6 bases). Germline V gives CDR1 SGHRS, CDR2 YFSETQ. V dropped 1 base and J dropped 6 bases, with 17 bases sitting between them. The CDR3 is 16 residues long. The CDR3 region is CASSLPYGGAANEQFF. The CDR3 nucleotides read TGCGCCAGCAGCTTGCCTTACGGGGGTGCGGCCAATGAGCAGTTCTTC.

The chain is built from TRBV27 and TRBJ2-3; no firm D call. The germline CDR1 and CDR2 sequences are MNHEY and SMNVEV (reference sequence). CDR3 length: 17 amino acids. V dropped 6 bases and J dropped 3 bases, with 22 bases sitting between them. CDR3 in DNA: TGTGCCAGCAGAACCTCCAGAGGCAGGACGAATACAGATACGCAGTATTTT. Amino acid sequence: CASRTSRGRTNTDTQYF.

This clone showed up just a few times. This chain connects TRBV4-1 to TRBJ1-5; 8 nucleotides match TRBD1. This CDR3 contains 13 residues. Germline values: CDR1 MGHRA, CDR2 YSYEKL. The V gene end was trimmed by 8 bases and the J gene end by 2 bases; junction bases not matched to a gene: 2. CDR3 nucleotides: TGCGCCAGCGGGGGACAGGGCAATCAGCCCCAGCATTTT. Translated: CASGGQGNQPQHF.